The 5 T cell receptor beta chains listed next were all sequenced from one sample in a study of vaccination and CD4 T cells after COVID-19 (dated by TCRdb to between 2021 and 2023). Sample treatment or condition, as interpreted from the label and publication: approximately nine-day PBMC culture with coronavirus spike peptide pools or control peptides (ViraFEST assay). Preparation of the library involved PCR. TCRdb names Illumina iSeq 100 as the instrument used. TCR sequencing of DNA from cultured CD4+ T cells used the Oncomine TCR Beta short-read assay at the Johns Hopkins FTIC core. TCRdb cleaned the public reads at Q25 with fastp, built clones with MiXCR and kept in-frame beta chains. Merged by CDR3 protein, the rows form single entries marked with the most common genes and DNA. Within this sample are over 12,000 distinct CDR3 sequences, with around 48% of them counted one time only. Around 14% of the sample is in the top ten clones.

These TCRs are of unknown antigen specificity. Sample: CD4+ T cells from blood, cultured in vitro. Receptors were obtained from a human donor who had recovered from COVID-19.

The CDR3 is CASSIDSTTEAFF. For the CDR3, the DNA is TGTGCCAGTAGTATTGATTCGACGACTGAAGCTTTCTTT. The chain couples TRBV19 to TRBJ1-1; unclear D gene. CDR1 is LNHDA and CDR2 is SQIVND in the germline V gene (reference sequence). The CDR3 is 13 amino acids. V dropped 3 bases and J dropped 5 bases, with 10 bases sitting between them. The entire variable domain, with the rest obtained from reference TRBV19 and TRBJ1-1, is as follows: DGGITQSPKYLFRKEGQNVTLSCEQNLNHDAMYWYRQDPGQGLRLIYYSQIVNDFQKGDIAEGYSVSREKKESFPLTVTSAQKNPTAFYLCASSIDSTTEAFFGQGTRLTVV.

This clonotype was picked up a small number of times. The chain joins TRBV6-5 to TRBJ1-1; TRBD1 agrees at 7 bases. Per germline, CDR1 MNHEY and CDR2 SVGAGI. V trimming: 2 bases; J trimming: 6 bases; junction bases outside the gene matches: 9. The CDR3 has 15 residues. The CDR3 DNA sequence: TGTGCCAGCAGTTACCCAACAGGGGACACCTCTGAAGCTTTCTTT. This gives the protein CASSYPTGDTSEAFF.

This chain joins TRBV20-1 and TRBJ2-1; tentatively, D is TRBD2 (5 bases). The CDR3 contains 13 residues. Trimming removed 2 bases at V and 12 bases at J, with 17 bases between. The germline gives CDR1 DFQATT, CDR2 SNEGSKA (reference sequence). The CDR3 sequence: CSARTGIGLGQFF. CDR3 nucleotides: TGCAGTGCTAGAACGGGAATAGGTTTGGGGCAGTTCTTC.

This chain uses TRBV7-2 with TRBJ2-2; D is unclear. This CDR3 spans 18 amino acids. Trimming took 1 base from V and 0 from J, leaving 15 bases between them. Germline lookup yields CDR1 SGHTA and CDR2 FQGNSA. CDR3 sequence (DNA): TGTGCCAGCAGCTTAGGCTTTGGGCAGCTCTCGAACACCGGGGAGCTGTTTTTT. This encodes CASSLGFGQLSNTGELFF.

The chain uses TRBV15 and TRBJ2-1; 11 nucleotides align to TRBD2. The CDR3 has 15 amino acids. Germline V gene data show CDR1 as LNHNV and CDR2 as YYDKDF (reference sequence). J lost 8 bases, V lost 5 bases, and 8 bases had no gene match. The CDR3 sequence: CATSLGLAGGYEQFF. Written as DNA, the CDR3 is TGTGCCACCAGCCTAGGACTAGCGGGCGGTTATGAGCAGTTCTTC.